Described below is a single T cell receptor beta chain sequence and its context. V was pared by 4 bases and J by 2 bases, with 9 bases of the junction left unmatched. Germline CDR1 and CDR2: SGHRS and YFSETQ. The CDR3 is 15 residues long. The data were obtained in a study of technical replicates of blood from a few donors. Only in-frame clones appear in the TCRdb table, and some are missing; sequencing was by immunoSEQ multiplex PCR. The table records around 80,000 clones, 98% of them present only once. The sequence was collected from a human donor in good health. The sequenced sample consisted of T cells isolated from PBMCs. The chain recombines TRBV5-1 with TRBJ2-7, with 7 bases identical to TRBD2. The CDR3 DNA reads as TGCGCCAGCAGCCGTCCTCTAGCGGAGGCCTACGAGCAGTACTTC. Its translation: CASSRPLAEAYEQYF.